The 23 T cell receptor beta chains below were found in one sample sequenced in a study of blood T cell repertoires in COVID-19. The data were produced by immunoSEQ multiplex PCR, yet TCRdb's version contains in-frame clones alone and is incomplete. The repertoire consists of approximately 110,000 clones, with 75% to 90% occurring once and the leading ten covering about 32%. The sequencing sample was made of peripheral blood. These receptors originate from a woman of 80 years or more with acute or convalescent COVID-19.

The chain carries TRBV3-1 (or the pseudogene TRBV3-2) and TRBJ1-3, with D unclear. V gave up 1 base and J gave up 0 bases, with 10 bases separating them. Germline CDR1 reads LGHDT; CDR2 reads YNNKEL (reference sequence). The length of the CDR3 is 16 residues. The CDR3 coding sequence is TGTGCCAGCAGCCAAGTTAACCGACTCTCTGGAAACACCATATATTTT. As protein: CASSQVNRLSGNTIYF.

The V gene is TRBV21-1, the J gene TRBJ2-3; the D call in the table, TRBD2, was not verified against the DNA. TRBV21-1 is labeled a pseudogene. This CDR3 region has 13 residues. This CDR3 is CARRKEGPDTQYF. DNA of the CDR3: TGTGCCCGCCGAAAGGAGGGTCCAGATACGCAGTATTTT.

CDR3 protein: CASSQVVSEFQFF. The CDR3 DNA reads TGCGCCAGCAGCCAAGTCGTCTCTGAGTTTCAGTTCTTC. The V and J genes are TRBV4-1 and TRBJ2-1; D gene unclear. Germline V gene data show CDR1 as MGHRA and CDR2 as YSYEKL. The CDR3 consists of 13 residues. With 1 base removed from V and 13 bases from J, the gap between germline ends came to 14 bases.

The chain joins TRBV5-6 to TRBJ1-2; 7 bases fit TRBD1. The junction had 14 bases not matched to a gene; V was cut back by 0 bases and J by 9 bases. CDR3 length equals 16 residues. Germline V gene sequence: CDR1 SGHDT, CDR2 YYEEEE. CDR3 in DNA: TGTGCCAGCAGCTTGGATGGGACAGTCGGCATCCAGAGCTACACCTTC. Amino acids: CASSLDGTVGIQSYTF.

J is TRBJ2-3 and V is TRBV6-2 or TRBV6-3; TRBD2 agrees at 11 bases. The CDR3 extends over 18 amino acids. With 1 base clipped from V and 0 bases from J, the junction kept 6 bases outside the gene matches. CDR1 and CDR2 from the germline V gene are MNHEY and SVGEGT. The CDR3 loop is CASSYLAGGPRSTDTQYF. CDR3 DNA sequence: TGTGCCAGCAGTTACTTAGCGGGGGGGCCACGAAGCACAGATACGCAGTATTTT.

This chain connects TRBV9 to TRBJ1-1; 7 bases are a match to TRBD1. CDR1 is SGDLS and CDR2 is YYNGEE in the germline V gene. The V segment lost 0 bases and the J segment 4 bases; nucleotides outside the gene matches: 15. CDR3 length: 18 residues. The CDR3 DNA is TGTGCCAGCAGCGTAGGTCCTACGGTAAGGGGGCTGGGCACTGAAGCTTTCTTT. It is translated as CASSVGPTVRGLGTEAFF.

Here the CDR3 reads CASSAHSGGPNTGELFF. As DNA, the CDR3 is TGTGCCAGCAGCGCCCACTCCGGCGGGCCCAACACCGGGGAGCTGTTTTTT. The V call is TRBV9, the J call TRBJ2-2, with D tentatively TRBD2 (5 bases). This CDR3 region has 17 residues. V was pared by 3 bases and J by 2 bases, with 17 bases between. Germline V gene lookup returns CDR1 SGDLS and CDR2 YYNGEE.

The V gene is TRBV4-1, the J gene TRBJ1-1; a weak D match, TRBD1 (5 bases). Trimming cost V 2 bases and J 1 base, with 8 bases left between them. The CDR3 totals 14 residues. Germline-derived CDR1 and CDR2 are MGHRA and YSYEKL. DNA of the CDR3: TGCGCCAGCAGCCAAAGGGGCGGGAACACTGAAGCTTTCTTT. Its protein is CASSQRGGNTEAFF.

V usage is TRBV5-1 and J usage is TRBJ1-6; 8 bases align to TRBD1. CDR1 is SGHRS, CDR2 YFSETQ, per germline. CDR3 length equals 15 residues. The V segment lost 2 bases and the J segment 12 bases; nucleotides outside the gene matches: 10. The CDR3 sequence: CASSFGTGRELPLHF. The CDR3 DNA reads TGCGCCAGCAGCTTCGGGACAGGTCGAGAATTACCCCTCCACTTT.

The chain is built from TRBV7-9 and TRBJ2-2, with TRBD1 identical over 10 bases. The junction had 10 bases not matched to a gene; V was cut back by 6 bases and J by 3 bases. CDR3 length: 17 residues. Germline CDR1 SEHNR, CDR2 FQNEAQ (reference sequence). CDR3 amino acids: CASRPGMGQGHTGELFF. CDR3 DNA sequence: TGTGCCAGCAGACCTGGTATGGGACAGGGGCACACCGGGGAGCTGTTTTTT.

V is TRBV11-3 and J is TRBJ1-1, with 7 bases identical to TRBD1. The CDR3 has 13 residues. Trimming at V came to 4 bases and at J to 8 bases, leaving 7 bases not matched to a gene. The V gene's germline CDR1 is SGHNT and CDR2 YENEEA. The CDR3 nucleotides read TGTGCCAGCAGCTGGGACAGCCAGGGCGAAGCTTTCTTT. It yields the protein CASSWDSQGEAFF.

The chain couples TRBV6-6 to TRBJ2-2; 8 bases align to TRBD1. Trimming cost V 11 bases and J 3 bases; bases outside gene matches: 8. The germline V gene has CDR1 MNHNY and CDR2 SVGAGI (reference sequence). The CDR3 totals 14 residues. CDR3 DNA sequence: TGTGCCGGAAAATCAGGGGGCGACACCGGGGAGCTGTTTTTT. Protein sequence: CAGKSGGDTGELFF.

This CDR3 reads CASSLAAGGRNGELFF. DNA for the CDR3: TGTGCCAGCAGCTTGGCCGCAGGGGGCCGTAACGGGGAGCTGTTTTTT. J is TRBJ2-2 and V is TRBV5-4; TRBD1 agrees at 8 bases. CDR3 length: 16 residues. V trimming: 0 bases; J trimming: 7 bases; junction bases outside the gene matches: 8. Germline V gives CDR1 SGHNT, CDR2 YYREEE (reference sequence).

This chain uses TRBV7-6 with TRBJ2-5; 10 nucleotides match TRBD1. The CDR3 is made up of 14 amino acids. V trimming: 4 bases; J trimming: 5 bases; junction bases outside the gene matches: 4. Germline-derived CDR1 and CDR2 are SGHVS and FNYEAQ. CDR3: CASSSPDRGETQYF. The CDR3 DNA reads as TGTGCCAGCAGCTCCCCGGACAGGGGGGAGACCCAGTACTTC.

V usage is TRBV5-1 and J usage is TRBJ1-6; D may be TRBD1 (5 bases). CDR3 length equals 16 residues. Looked up from germline, CDR1 is SGHRS and CDR2 is YFSETQ. Trimming took 1 base from V and 0 from J, leaving 8 bases between them. The CDR3 nucleotides read TGCGCCAGCAGCTTGCAGGGAAGCTCCTATAATTCACCCCTCCACTTT. Protein product: CASSLQGSSYNSPLHF. The full variable domain, with the rest looked up from reference TRBV5-1 and TRBJ1-6, is KAGVTQTPRYLIKTRGQQVTLSCSPISGHRSVSWYQQTPGQGLQFLFEYFSETQRNKGNFPGRFSGRQFSNSRSEMNVSTLELGDSALYLCASSLQGSSYNSPLHFGNGTRLTVT.

The V gene is TRBV14, the J gene TRBJ1-1; D gene unclear. The CDR3 is 13 amino acids. The V gene lost 1 base and the J gene lost 7 bases, with 10 bases spanning the gap. CDR1 SGHDN and CDR2 FVKESK come from the germline V gene. The CDR3 nucleotides are TGTGCCAGCAGCCAAGGGAGGGTCCATGAAGCTTTCTTT. This sequence encodes CASSQGRVHEAFF.

The rearrangement links TRBV19 to TRBJ1-2; D gene ambiguous. CDR3 length: 9 amino acids. V was pared by 11 bases and J by 8 bases, with 9 bases between. Germline CDR1 reads LNHDA; CDR2 reads SQIVND (reference sequence). Here the CDR3 reads CAAKRGYTF. CDR3 sequence (DNA): TGTGCCGCTAAGAGGGGCTACACCTTC.

The CDR3 DNA reads TGTGCCAGCAGCTCCCTAGGCCGGGAGGGCTACACCTTC. It encodes CASSSLGREGYTF. The chain combines TRBV7-2 with TRBJ1-2; D unclear. The CDR3 spans 13 residues. The germline gives CDR1 SGHTA, CDR2 FQGNSA. Deletions cut 4 bases from V and 8 bases from J, with 14 bases between.

J is TRBJ1-4 and V is TRBV18, with D possibly being TRBD1 (5 bases). Per the germline V gene, CDR1 is KGHSH and CDR2 is LQKENI. This CDR3 has 16 amino acids. The V end lost 2 bases, the J end lost 2 bases, and 12 bases lay between the germline ends. Here the CDR3 DNA reads TGTGCCAGCTCACCAGCAGGGAGGACCACTAATGAAAAACTGTTTTTT. Encoded protein: CASSPAGRTTNEKLFF.

The chain couples TRBV28 to TRBJ2-7; TRBD1 matches 7 bases. This CDR3 spans 15 amino acids. V lost 5 bases to trimming and J lost 0 bases; unmatched junction nucleotides: 7. Germline CDR1 MDHEN, CDR2 SYDVKM. CDR3 protein: CASSLRGTASYEQYF. CDR3 nucleotide sequence: TGTGCCAGCAGTCTTAGAGGGACAGCCTCCTACGAGCAGTACTTC.

The chain links TRBV7-2 to TRBJ1-1; possible D gene TRBD1, 6 bases. V lost 4 bases and J lost 6, with 18 bases in between. Germline V CDR1 and CDR2: SGHTA, FQGNSA. The CDR3 totals 15 residues. The CDR3 sequence is CASSSAGGAPAEAFF. The CDR3 bases are TGTGCCAGCAGCTCCGCCGGGGGGGCCCCTGCTGAAGCTTTCTTT.

The chain combines TRBV24-1 with TRBJ2-1; weak D call: TRBD2 (6 bases). Germline V lookup: CDR1 KGHDR, CDR2 SFDVKD. Trimming stripped 10 bases from V and 3 bases from J, with 12 bases between. CDR3 length equals 13 residues. The CDR3 loop reads CATGAGNYNEQFF. For the CDR3, the DNA is TGTGCCACAGGGGCGGGGAACTACAATGAGCAGTTCTTC.

This clone has only one observation. The V call is TRBV10-3, the J call TRBJ2-2; 11 bases line up with TRBD2. The CDR3 spans 18 residues. Trimming at V came to 3 bases and at J to 0 bases, leaving 6 bases not matched to a gene. CDR1 is ENHRY and CDR2 is SYGVKD in the germline V gene. The chain's CDR3 is CAISESLAGGTNTGELFF. The CDR3 region has the DNA TGTGCCATCAGTGAAAGCCTAGCGGGGGGAACGAACACCGGGGAGCTGTTTTTT.